The entry below describes one T cell receptor beta chain. The target antigen is unknown. These data originate in a study of cytotoxic CD8 clonotypes in ibrutinib-treated CLL. Across the study: The group held 11 relapsed/refractory and under 16 treatment-naive patients, with under 18 IGHV unmutated.

Study results and limitations: Timing of sampling differed between sustained-remission and progressing patients.

Method: immunoSEQ multiplex PCR; TCRdb's copy keeps in-frame clones and lacks some. The sample yields 150,000 to 200,000 clones, roughly 88% seen once. The specimen comprised PBMCs, sampled at disease progression, from a patient treated with ibrutinib. The TCR comes from a human donor with chronic lymphocytic leukemia.

Here the CDR3 DNA reads TGTGCCAGCAGTTCGCCAGGGACGGTGAACACTGAAGCTTTCTTT. Protein product: CASSSPGTVNTEAFF. The chain carries TRBV28 and TRBJ1-1, with D tentatively TRBD1 (5 bases). Germline CDR1 MDHEN, CDR2 SYDVKM. The V gene lost 4 bases and the J gene lost 0 bases, with 12 bases spanning the gap. The CDR3 loop spans 15 amino acids.